This record concerns one TCR beta chain sequence. Its antigen is currently unknown. This record comes from a study of CD8+ T cells in alopecia areata. Study-wide results and caveats: It was lesional scalp, especially alopecia totalis/universalis, that showed higher clonality than normal scalp. Scalp sequencing also captures normal skin's resident alphabeta T cells.

From germline, CDR1 is SGHDT and CDR2 YYEEEE. This CDR3 contains 15 residues. Trimming took off 0 bases at V and 4 bases at J, with 11 bases between the two ends. As the sequencing template, cDNA was produced by extracting RNA and reverse transcribing it. The repertoire was sequenced with immunoSEQ multiplex PCR; TCRdb's copy has only in-frame clones and lacks some. Of about 120,000 clones detected, around 49% appear once; the ten largest clones hold approximately 18%. The investigators collected lesional scalp punch biopsies and peripheral blood from alopecia areata patients. The authors sorted CD4+ and CD8+ T cells from PBMCs.

This chain connects TRBV5-6 to TRBJ2-1, with D uncertain. This TCR was recovered from a human donor with alopecia areata. The sequencing here drew on CD8+ T cells sorted from blood, taken at week 0. The CDR3 here is CASSLVGFRYNEQFF. The CDR3 DNA reads TGTGCCAGCAGCTTGGTGGGGTTTAGGTACAATGAGCAGTTCTTC.